Listed below are T cell receptor beta chains from one sample, sequenced in a study of neurological immune-mediated disorders. Via MiXCR, TCRdb re-called the 5' RACE reads, giving one row per CDR3 protein. The repertoire holds fewer than 20,000 distinct CDR3 sequences, with 3% to 4.5% as singletons. Sequencing was done on a sample of CD8+ T cells from blood. These receptor sequences come from a woman in her 40s in good health. Each CDR3 is given with its conserved first and last residue. The D gene is left open where the match is weak. Some rows have no size entry. The others give once, few or many, or a class for an expanded clone.

many	TRBV7-8	TRBJ2-5	NA	TGTGCCAGCAGCTTAGTAAGGGGCGCCTACGAACCGGAGACCCAGTACTTC	CASSLVRGAYEPETQYF
many	TRBV20-1	TRBJ2-7	NA	TGCAGTGCTAGAGCCGAAGGAACTAGCTCCGAGGGGCTCGAGCAGTACTTC	CSARAEGTSSEGLEQYF
many	TRBV7-3	TRBJ2-1	NA	TGTGCCAGCAGCCCGGGACCGAGCTCCTACAATGAGCAGTTCTTC	CASSPGPSSYNEQFF
many	TRBV7-3	TRBJ2-7	TRBD1	TGTGCCAGCACCCAGACAGGGGTTGAGCAGTACTTC	CASTQTGVEQYF
many	TRBV11-2	TRBJ1-6	NA	TGTGCCAGCAGCTCCCCAGGACCCCTCCACTTT	CASSSPGPLHF
many	TRBV7-9	TRBJ1-1	NA	TGTGCCAGCATTGGGCAGGATGAAGCTTTCTTT	CASIGQDEAFF
many	TRBV10-3	TRBJ1-5	NA	TGTGCCATCAGTGAGTCAGGGTCCTACAGCAAGAATCAGCCCCAGCATTTT	CAISESGSYSKNQPQHF
many	TRBV20-1	TRBJ2-5	NA	TGCAGTGCTAGAGACGTGCTTAGGATTTGGGCGGGGCATCAAGAGACCCAGTACTTC	CSARDVLRIWAGHQETQYF
many	TRBV24-1	TRBJ2-2	NA	TGTGCCACCAGTGATTTCGGCACCGGGGAGCTGTTTTTT	CATSDFGTGELFF
medium-sized	TRBV7-9	TRBJ2-7	NA	TGTGCCAGCAGCCCAGGGGTAGGCTACGAGCAGTACTTC	CASSPGVGYEQYF
many	TRBV5-1	TRBJ2-1	TRBD2	TGCGCCAGCGGGGGCCTGGGGAGCGGGGGAGGTCGAAGCTCCTACAATGAGCAGTTCTTC	CASGGLGSGGGRSSYNEQFF
many	TRBV3-1	TRBJ2-1	TRBD2	TGTGCCAGCAGCCTAGGACTAGCGGGAGAGGGTGAGCAGTTCTTC	CASSLGLAGEGEQFF
many	TRBV5-8	TRBJ1-5	NA	TGTGCCAGTCGCTTATTGGGCGGGGTTTTTCAGCCCCAGCATTTT	CASRLLGGVFQPQHF
many	TRBV4-3	TRBJ2-7	NA	TGCGCCAGCAGCCAAGACCCCAACGAGCAGTACTTC	CASSQDPNEQYF
many	TRBV29-1	TRBJ2-3	NA	TGCAGCGCCTCTGGAAGAGGCACAGATACGCAGTATTTT	CSASGRGTDTQYF
many	TRBV10-3	TRBJ2-7	TRBD1	TGTGCCATCTCGGACAGGGGGCTGCCCGAGCAGTACTTC	CAISDRGLPEQYF
many	TRBV9	TRBJ2-1	NA	TGTGCCAGCAGCGTAGATACCCGAGGGGGGGGTGATGAGCAGTTCTTC	CASSVDTRGGGDEQFF
many	TRBV28	TRBJ2-1	NA	TGTGCCTCCCGTCGCTCCTACAATGAGCAGTTCTTC	CASRRSYNEQFF
many	TRBV6-1	TRBJ2-3	NA	TGTGCCAGCAGTGAAACTCGGGCTAGCACAGATACGCAGTATTTT	CASSETRASTDTQYF
many	TRBV5-1	TRBJ2-7	TRBD1	TGCGCCAGCAGCCAATCCGGGACAGAGGTTTCCTACGAGCAGTACTTC	CASSQSGTEVSYEQYF
NA	TRBV19	TRBJ2-7	TRBD1	TGTGCCAGTAGTCCGGGGACAGGGGGATCCTACGAGCAGTACTTC	CASSPGTGGSYEQYF
many	TRBV5-5	TRBJ2-7	TRBD1	TGTGCCAGCAGCCTCGGACAGGTGATCTACGAGCAGTACTTC	CASSLGQVIYEQYF
few	TRBV7-2	TRBJ2-6	NA	TGTGCCAACCGCAGGGTGTTGGATACTGGGGCCAACGTCCTGACTTTC	CANRRVLDTGANVLTF
many	TRBV7-2	TRBJ2-7	TRBD2	TGTGCCAGCAGCCCGACTGGGGGGGGGATTATCTCCTACGAGCAGTACTTC	CASSPTGGGIISYEQYF
many	TRBV29-1	TRBJ2-7	TRBD1	TGCAGCGTTAATGCCGAGGACAGGGGGTTCCACGAGCAGTACTTC	CSVNAEDRGFHEQYF
many	TRBV24-1	TRBJ2-2	TRBD2	TGTGCCACCAGTGATAGAGGACTAGCGGGAAACACCGGGGAGCTGTTTTTT	CATSDRGLAGNTGELFF
many	TRBV20-1	TRBJ1-2	NA	TGCAGTGCTAGAGACAAAGGACTCCTCTATGGCTACACCTTC	CSARDKGLLYGYTF
many	TRBV21-1	TRBJ2-3	NA	TGTGCCAGCAGCAAAGTGGGGCGGGAGGGCCTTCATCCCCCAGATACGCAGTATTTT	CASSKVGREGLHPPDTQYF
many	TRBV20-1	TRBJ1-5	NA	TGCAGTGCTAGAGATCGGCGGGGGGGCGGGAATACGTGGAATCAGCCCCAGCATTTT	CSARDRRGGGNTWNQPQHF
many	TRBV6-2/TRBV6-3	TRBJ2-7	NA	TGTGCCAGCAGACTAGGGGGGTACGAGCAGTACTTC	CASRLGGYEQYF
few	TRBV4-3	TRBJ1-2	NA	TGCGCCAGCAGCCAAGATCCAACAGGCGCGAGTGGCTACACCTTC	CASSQDPTGASGYTF
many	TRBV7-2	TRBJ1-1	NA	TGTGCCAGCAGCGAGCAACAGGGCATGAACACTGAAGCTTTCTTT	CASSEQQGMNTEAFF
many	TRBV28	TRBJ2-2	TRBD1	TGTGCCAGCAGCCCTGACAGGGTAGAAACCGGGGAGCTGTTTTTT	CASSPDRVETGELFF
many	TRBV27	TRBJ2-7	TRBD2	TGTGCCAGCAGTTCCTGGACTAGCGGCGATCGGAACGAGCAGTACTTC	CASSSWTSGDRNEQYF
many	TRBV12-3/TRBV12-4	TRBJ2-7	NA	TGTGCCAGCAGATTAGGGCGTTCCTACGAGCAGTACTTC	CASRLGRSYEQYF
many	TRBV28	TRBJ2-1	TRBD1	TGTGCCAGCAGCCCGGACAGGGGGCCCCTAGAAAACAATGAGCAGTTCTTC	CASSPDRGPLENNEQFF
many	TRBV5-1	TRBJ2-7	NA	TGCGCCAGCAGCTTGGGGTTGACCCCGGAGGGCCACGAGCAGTACTTC	CASSLGLTPEGHEQYF
many	TRBV20-1	TRBJ2-2	NA	TGCAGTGCTAGAGAGACAGAGTTCGGGGAGCTGTTTTTT	CSARETEFGELFF
many	TRBV27	TRBJ1-2	NA	TGTGCCAGCAGTTGGGTGAGGGGTCATGGCTACACCTTC	CASSWVRGHGYTF
many	TRBV27	TRBJ1-5	TRBD1	TGTGCCAGCAGTGCTCGACAGGGGAATAGCAATCAGCCCCAGCATTTT	CASSARQGNSNQPQHF
many	TRBV20-1	TRBJ1-2	TRBD1	TGCAGTGCTAGAGATGGGACAGCGTTATACACCTTC	CSARDGTALYTF
many	TRBV10-3	TRBJ2-7	NA	TGTGCCATCAGAAGGGGCACCTTCTACGAGCAGTACTTC	CAIRRGTFYEQYF
many	TRBV29-1	TRBJ2-1	NA	TGCAGCGTTAATTTAGATCATGAGCAGTTCTTC	CSVNLDHEQFF
many	TRBV12-3/TRBV12-4	TRBJ2-1	NA	TGTGCCAGCAGTCCTCTCCCCCGGGGTGGAGGGAGCGACAATGAGCAGTTCTTC	CASSPLPRGGGSDNEQFF
many	TRBV5-8	TRBJ2-1	NA	TGTGCCAGCAGCTTGGTTGGTGGACTCTACAATGAGCAGTTCTTC	CASSLVGGLYNEQFF
few	TRBV10-1	TRBJ2-4	TRBD1	TGCGCCAGCAGTGAGGGACAGGGGTACATTCAGTACTTC	CASSEGQGYIQYF
few	TRBV25-1	TRBJ1-5	TRBD1	TGTGCCAGCAGTGAGGACAGGGCCCCTCGCTATAGCAATCAGCCCCAGCATTTT	CASSEDRAPRYSNQPQHF
many	TRBV12-3/TRBV12-4	TRBJ2-7	TRBD1	TGTGCCAGCAGTACAATAGGACAGGGCGGCGAGCAGTACTTC	CASSTIGQGGEQYF
few	TRBV27	TRBJ2-6	NA	TGTGCCAGCAGTTTTTCGTCTGGGGCCAACGTCCTGACTTTC	CASSFSSGANVLTF
many	TRBV7-9	TRBJ2-7	NA	TGTGCCAGCAGCTTAGGGGGACGGGGCTACGAGCAGTACTTC	CASSLGGRGYEQYF
medium-sized	TRBV20-1	TRBJ2-5	NA	TGCAGTGCTAGAGGCCGGGATCCGCAAGAGACCCAGTACTTC	CSARGRDPQETQYF
many	TRBV24-1	TRBJ2-1	TRBD2	TGTGCCACCAGTGATTTTGAGACTAGCCGGAGTGAGCAGTTCTTC	CATSDFETSRSEQFF
NA	TRBV7-6	TRBJ2-2	NA	TGTGCCAGCAGCTCCCCTGGCGGGGAGCTGTTTTTT	CASSSPGGELFF
many	TRBV28	TRBJ2-2	NA	TGTGCCAGCAGCCCCACAGGGTGGGTCGGGGAGCTGTTTTTT	CASSPTGWVGELFF
NA	TRBV29-1	TRBJ2-5	NA	TGCAGCGTTGACCCTGGTCTACAACAGACCCAGTACTTC	CSVDPGLQQTQYF
many	TRBV6-1	TRBJ2-7	NA	TGTGCCAGCAGTGATTTCTACGAGCAGTACTTC	CASSDFYEQYF
many	TRBV7-8	TRBJ2-1	TRBD2	TGTGCCAGCAGCTTAGCGGCGACTAGCGGCAAGAGCTCCTACAATGAGCAGTTCTTC	CASSLAATSGKSSYNEQFF
many	TRBV5-5	TRBJ1-3	NA	TGTGCCAGCAGCCTCTCTGCAGGGACAGGAAACACCATATATTTT	CASSLSAGTGNTIYF
many	TRBV24-1	TRBJ2-1	NA	TGTGCCACCAGTGCCCTGGGGGGATGGGGGGACAATGAGCAGTTCTTC	CATSALGGWGDNEQFF
many	TRBV7-2	TRBJ1-1	NA	TGTGCCAGCAGCTTAGCGCTGGGTGAAGCTTTCTTT	CASSLALGEAFF